One T cell receptor beta chain is described in this entry. V lost 3 bases and J lost 4, with 9 bases in between. Germline lookup yields CDR1 SGHVS and CDR2 FQNEAQ. CDR3 length equals 13 residues. Unique molecular identifiers were built into the TCRbeta library. TCRdb passed the PCR reads through MiXCR, listing each CDR3 protein once. This table has hundreds of thousands of distinct CDR3 sequences, about 30% appearing once. The sample originates from a study of T-cell reconstitution after alpha-beta-depleted transplantation in children. The specimen was PBMCs from the stem cell graft donor, collected from the stem cell graft. The rearrangement links TRBV7-8 to TRBJ1-2; a possible D gene is TRBD1 (6 bases). This sequence was found in a human donor who donated a stem cell graft to a child with aplastic anemia. The CDR3 DNA is TGTGCCAGCAGCTTGATGGGGGCCTATGGCTACACCTTC. Residues: CASSLMGAYGYTF. Supplemented by reference TRBV7-8 and TRBJ1-2, the full variable domain reads GAGVSQSPRYKVAKRGQDVALRCDPISGHVSLFWYQQALGQGPEFLTYFQNEAQLDKSGLPSDRFFAERPEGSVSTLKIQRTQQEDSAVYLCASSLMGAYGYTFGSGTRLTVV.